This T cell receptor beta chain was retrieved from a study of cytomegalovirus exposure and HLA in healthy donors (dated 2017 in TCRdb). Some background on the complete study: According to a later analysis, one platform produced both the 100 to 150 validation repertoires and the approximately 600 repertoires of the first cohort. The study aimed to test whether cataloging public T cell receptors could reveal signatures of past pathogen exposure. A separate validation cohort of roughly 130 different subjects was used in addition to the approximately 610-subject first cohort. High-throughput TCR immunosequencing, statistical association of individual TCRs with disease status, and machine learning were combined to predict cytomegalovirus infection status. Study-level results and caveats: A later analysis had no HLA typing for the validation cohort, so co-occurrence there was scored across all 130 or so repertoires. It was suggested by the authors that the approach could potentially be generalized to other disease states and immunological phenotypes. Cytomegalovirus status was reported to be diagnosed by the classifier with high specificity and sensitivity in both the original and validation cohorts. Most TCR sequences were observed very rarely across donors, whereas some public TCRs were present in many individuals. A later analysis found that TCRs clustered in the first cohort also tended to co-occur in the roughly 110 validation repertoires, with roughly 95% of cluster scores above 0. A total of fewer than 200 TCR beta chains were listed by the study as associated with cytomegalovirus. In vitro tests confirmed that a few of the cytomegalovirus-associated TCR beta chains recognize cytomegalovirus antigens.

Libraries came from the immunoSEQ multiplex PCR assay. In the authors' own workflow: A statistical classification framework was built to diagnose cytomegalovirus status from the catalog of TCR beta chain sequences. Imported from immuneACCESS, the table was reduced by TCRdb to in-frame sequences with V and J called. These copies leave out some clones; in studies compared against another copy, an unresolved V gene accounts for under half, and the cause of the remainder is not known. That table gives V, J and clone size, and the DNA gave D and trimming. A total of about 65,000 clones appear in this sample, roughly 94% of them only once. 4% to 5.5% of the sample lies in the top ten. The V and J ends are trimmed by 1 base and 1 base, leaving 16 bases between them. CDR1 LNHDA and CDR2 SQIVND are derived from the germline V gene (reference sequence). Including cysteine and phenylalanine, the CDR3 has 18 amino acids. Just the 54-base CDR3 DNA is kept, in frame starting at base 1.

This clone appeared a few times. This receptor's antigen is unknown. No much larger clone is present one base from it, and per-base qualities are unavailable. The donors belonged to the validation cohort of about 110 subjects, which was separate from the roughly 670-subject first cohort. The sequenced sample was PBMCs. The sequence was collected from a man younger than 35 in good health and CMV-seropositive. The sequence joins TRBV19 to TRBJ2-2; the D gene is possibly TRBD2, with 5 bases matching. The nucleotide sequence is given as TGTGCCAGTAGTATAGTGAGGGCCTCTCGGCGGAACACCGGGGAGCTGTTTTTT. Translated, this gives CASSIVRASRRNTGELFF. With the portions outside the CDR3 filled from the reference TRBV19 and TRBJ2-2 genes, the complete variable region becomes DGGITQSPKYLFRKEGQNVTLSCEQNLNHDAMYWYRQDPGQGLRLIYYSQIVNDFQKGDIAEGYSVSREKKESFPLTVTSAQKNPTAFYLCASSIVRASRRNTGELFFGEGSRLTVL.